This is a list of T cell receptor beta chains from one sample in a study of blood T cell repertoires in COVID-19. Method: immunoSEQ multiplex PCR; TCRdb's copy keeps in-frame clones and lacks some. The data contain 300,000 to 350,000 clones, approximately 90% of them singletons. The source material was PBMCs or T cells enriched from blood (not recorded which). The receptor source for this set is a woman between 18 and 29 years old who had recovered from COVID-19. Both conserved end residues are part of each CDR3. D genes are given only for firm matches. Size values are once, few and many counts, or a class for expanded clones, and some rows have none.

>-|TRBJ1-1|TRBV2|-
TGTGCCAGCCTGTCACACCCGGACATTACCACGAAACGAAGAGCTTTCTTT
CASLSHPDITTKRRAFF
>TRBD1|TRBJ1-6|TRBV6-2/TRBV6-3|-
TGTGCCAGCAGCTCCGGACAGGGGTTTATCTCACCCCTCCACTTT
CASSSGQGFISPLHF
>-|TRBJ2-3|TRBV20-1|-
TGCAGTGCTGAGACTACAGATACGCAGTATTTT
CSAETTDTQYF
>TRBD2|TRBJ2-5|TRBV7-9|once
TGTGCCAGCACAGATAATCTAGCGGGAGGGCGGGAGACCCAGTACTTC
CASTDNLAGGRETQYF
>-|TRBJ1-2|TRBV30|-
TGTGCCTGGAGTACCGGGATCGGTATAGGCTACACCTTC
CAWSTGIGIGYTF
>TRBD1|TRBJ2-3|TRBV5-1|-
TGCGCCAGCAGCGACAGGGGAGGCGCAGATACGCAGTATTTT
CASSDRGGADTQYF
>TRBD1|TRBJ2-5|TRBV14|-
TGTGCCAGCAGCATCCGACAGGGGGAGTTTGAGACCCAGTACTTC
CASSIRQGEFETQYF
>-|TRBJ1-2|TRBV7-3|-
TGTGCCAGCAGCTTACAGGAGGGCTATGGCTACACCTTC
CASSLQEGYGYTF
>TRBD2|TRBJ2-1|TRBV7-9|once
TGTGCCAGCAGCTTTATCGCGGGAGACGTCGATGAGCAGTTCTTC
CASSFIAGDVDEQFF
>-|TRBJ1-2|TRBV19|-
TGTGCCAGTAGTATGTTCAGTAATTCTAACTATGGCTACACCTTC
CASSMFSNSNYGYTF
>TRBD1|TRBJ2-7|TRBV27|few
TGTGCCAGCTCCCGGGACAGGGGTGAGGGGACTTACGAGCAGTACTTC
CASSRDRGEGTYEQYF
>-|TRBJ1-2|TRBV11-2|-
TGTGCCAGCAGCCACGGACAGCTCGCTAACTATGGCTACACCTTC
CASSHGQLANYGYTF
>-|TRBJ1-3|TRBV4-3|-
TGCGCCAGCAGCCAAGCACCTGCGGTACCTGGAAACACCATATATTTT
CASSQAPAVPGNTIYF
>TRBD1|TRBJ1-2|TRBV6-5|-
TGTGCCAGCAGTTACCTCACAGGGGATGGCTACACCTTC
CASSYLTGDGYTF
>-|TRBJ2-3|TRBV5-1|-
TGCGCCAGCAGCTTACGGACATCTACTAGCACAGATACGCAGTATTTT
CASSLRTSTSTDTQYF
>TRBD1|TRBJ1-5|TRBV10-3|-
TGTGCCTCCGGCTCCCTAACCGGGACAGGGGGGAGAGATCAGCCCCAGCATTTT
CASGSLTGTGGRDQPQHF
>-|TRBJ1-5|TRBV6-5|-
TGTGCCAGCAGTACCGGCAGGACAGAGAATCAGCCCCAGCATTTT
CASSTGRTENQPQHF
>TRBD1|TRBJ1-2|TRBV27|-
TGTGCCACCAGAGACAGGGTCCATGGCTACACCTTC
CATRDRVHGYTF
>-|TRBJ1-5|TRBV6-2/TRBV6-3|few
TGTGCCAGCAGTTACGGTCGACAACAGCATTTT
CASSYGRQQHF
>TRBD1|TRBJ1-6|TRBV6-2/TRBV6-3|-
TGTGCCAGCAGTTTACAGGGGTACAGTAATTCACCCCTCCACTTT
CASSLQGYSNSPLHF
>-|TRBJ1-2|TRBV3-1/TRBV3-2|-
TGTGCCAGCAGCCAAGATTTTTCGGGTAGAGGTGGCTACACCTTC
CASSQDFSGRGGYTF
>-|TRBJ1-2|TRBV7-9|-
TGTGCCAGCAGCAATGCGGGGGCTGGTTATGGCTACACCTTC
CASSNAGAGYGYTF
>TRBD2|TRBJ2-3|TRBV5-8|-
TGTGCCAGCAGCTTACCTAGCGGGAGGCGGACAGATACGCAGTATTTT
CASSLPSGRRTDTQYF
>TRBD1|TRBJ2-1|TRBV5-4|few
TGTGCCAGCAGCTTAAGACAGGGGGACTACAATGAGCAGTTCTTC
CASSLRQGDYNEQFF
>-|TRBJ1-2|TRBV3-1/TRBV3-2|-
TGTGCCAGCAGACATGGACAGCACAATAACTATGGCTACACCTTC
CASRHGQHNNYGYTF
>TRBD1|TRBJ2-5|TRBV7-6|-
TGTGCCAGCAGCAGATTCCAGGGGGCGGAAGAGACCCAGTACTTC
CASSRFQGAEETQYF